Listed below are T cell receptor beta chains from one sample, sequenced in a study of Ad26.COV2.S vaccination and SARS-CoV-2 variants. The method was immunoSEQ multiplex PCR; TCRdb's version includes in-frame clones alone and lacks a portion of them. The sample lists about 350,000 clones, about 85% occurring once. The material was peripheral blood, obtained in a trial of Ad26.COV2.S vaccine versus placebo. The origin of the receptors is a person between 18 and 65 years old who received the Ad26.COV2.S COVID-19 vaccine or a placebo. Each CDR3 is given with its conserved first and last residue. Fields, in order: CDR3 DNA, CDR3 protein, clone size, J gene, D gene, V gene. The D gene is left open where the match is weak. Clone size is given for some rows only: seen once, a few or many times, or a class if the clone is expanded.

CDR3nt: TGTGCCAGCAGCTCAGGGGCGTCCGGAAATGAGCAGTTCTTC
CDR3aa: CASSSGASGNEQFF
abundance: NA
j_gene: TRBJ2-1
d_gene: NA
v_gene: TRBV5-5

CDR3nt: TGTGCCAGCAGCTATAGGAGAGGGACAGGCGAGGGCTACGAGCAGTACTTC
CDR3aa: CASSYRRGTGEGYEQYF
abundance: NA
j_gene: TRBJ2-7
d_gene: TRBD1
v_gene: TRBV6-2/TRBV6-3

CDR3nt: TGTGCCACCAGCAGAGATACCAGACTAGCGGGAGGGCAAGAGACCCAGTACTTC
CDR3aa: CATSRDTRLAGGQETQYF
abundance: NA
j_gene: TRBJ2-5
d_gene: TRBD2
v_gene: TRBV15

CDR3nt: TGTGCCAGCTCACAACTAGTGAACACCGGGGAGCTGTTTTTT
CDR3aa: CASSQLVNTGELFF
abundance: NA
j_gene: TRBJ2-2
d_gene: NA
v_gene: TRBV18

CDR3nt: TGTGCCAGCAGCCCGAGGACTAGCCTAAAGGCGGATACGCAGTATTTT
CDR3aa: CASSPRTSLKADTQYF
abundance: NA
j_gene: TRBJ2-3
d_gene: TRBD2
v_gene: TRBV7-6

CDR3nt: TGTGCCAGTCAAACAGGGTCCCAAGAGACCCAGTACTTC
CDR3aa: CASQTGSQETQYF
abundance: once
j_gene: TRBJ2-5
d_gene: NA
v_gene: TRBV5-5

CDR3nt: TGTGCCAGCAGCCCCCAGCTGGCGGGAGGTGCTGAGCAGTTCTTC
CDR3aa: CASSPQLAGGAEQFF
abundance: NA
j_gene: TRBJ2-1
d_gene: TRBD2
v_gene: TRBV3-1/TRBV3-2

CDR3nt: TGTGCCAGCAGCCTCCGTCTCCCTGGCACAGATACGCAGTATTTT
CDR3aa: CASSLRLPGTDTQYF
abundance: NA
j_gene: TRBJ2-3
d_gene: NA
v_gene: TRBV7-9

CDR3nt: TGTGCCTGGAGTGTAGGGACAGGAAGAAATCAGCCCCAGCATTTT
CDR3aa: CAWSVGTGRNQPQHF
abundance: NA
j_gene: TRBJ1-5
d_gene: TRBD1
v_gene: TRBV30

CDR3nt: TGTGCCAGTAGCGAGACAGTGGTTGACGAGCAGTACTTC
CDR3aa: CASSETVVDEQYF
abundance: NA
j_gene: TRBJ2-7
d_gene: NA
v_gene: TRBV19

CDR3nt: TGCGCCAGCAGCCAAGATTTGGACAGGTATGGCTACACCTTC
CDR3aa: CASSQDLDRYGYTF
abundance: once
j_gene: TRBJ1-2
d_gene: TRBD1
v_gene: TRBV4-3

CDR3nt: TGTGCCAGTACCCGGGGCCAGGGGGGCTCGTTGCAAGCTTTCTTT
CDR3aa: CASTRGQGGSLQAFF
abundance: NA
j_gene: TRBJ1-1
d_gene: TRBD1
v_gene: TRBV19

CDR3nt: TGTGCCAGCAGTCTGTATAATTCACCCCTCCACTTT
CDR3aa: CASSLYNSPLHF
abundance: NA
j_gene: TRBJ1-6
d_gene: NA
v_gene: TRBV2

CDR3nt: TGCGCCAGCAGCTTAAGGCAGCCCCAGCATTTT
CDR3aa: CASSLRQPQHF
abundance: NA
j_gene: TRBJ1-5
d_gene: NA
v_gene: TRBV5-1

CDR3nt: TGTGCCACCAGTGACCTCGGGACAGGGGGGTCAGATACGCAGTATTTT
CDR3aa: CATSDLGTGGSDTQYF
abundance: NA
j_gene: TRBJ2-3
d_gene: TRBD1
v_gene: TRBV24-1